This T cell receptor (beta chain) came from a study of CD8 T cells in Susac syndrome. Study in general: Intravenous immunoglobulin alone or corticosteroids were being given to patients with Susac syndrome at blood draw, unless they were therapy-naive.

This clonotype was seen only once. Its antigen is as yet unknown. The CDR3 length is 14 residues. Trimming left V 9 bases short and J 0 bases short, with 10 bases between. Germline assignment: CDR1 KGHDR and CDR2 SFDVKD. Study conclusions and caveats: Detection of Susac-specific public clones gave around 16 in total CD8+ repertoires and several in CD8+ TEMRA repertoires.

An input of roughly 0.45 to 1 ug of RNA was subjected to reverse transcription using random hexamers. Using its own MiXCR run on the immunoSEQ multiplex PCR reads, TCRdb lists one record per CDR3 protein. In the table there are about 190,000 distinct CDR3 sequences, 95% of which are singletons. The patients with Susac syndrome were individuals who fulfilled the recently defined diagnostic criteria for disease that was either definite or probable. The sample consisted of CD8+ T cells from PBMCs. The V and J genes are TRBV24-1 and TRBJ2-2; possible D gene TRBD1, 6 bases. The sequence was collected from a human donor with Susac syndrome. The CDR3 loop is CATGDTSNTGELFF. The CDR3 nucleotides are TGTGCCACCGGGGACACCTCGAACACCGGGGAGCTGTTTTTT.